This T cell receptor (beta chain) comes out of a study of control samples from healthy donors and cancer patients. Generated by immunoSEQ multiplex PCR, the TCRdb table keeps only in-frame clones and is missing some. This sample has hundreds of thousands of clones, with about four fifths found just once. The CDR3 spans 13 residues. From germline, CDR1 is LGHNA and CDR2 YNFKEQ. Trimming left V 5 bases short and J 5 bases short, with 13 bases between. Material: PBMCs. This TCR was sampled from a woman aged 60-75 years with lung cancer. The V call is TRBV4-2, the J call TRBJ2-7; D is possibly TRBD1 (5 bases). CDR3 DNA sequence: TGTGCCAGCAGCGGGGCTCTATCCGACGAGCAGTACTTC. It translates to CASSGALSDEQYF.